The clone carrying this T cell receptor beta chain was counted only a few times. Antigen unknown. This specimen comes from a study of early T cells in non-severe SARS-CoV-2 infection. Study overall: Sequenced material consisted of bulk RNA (from unsorted whole blood), and chains were unpaired. Overall study findings and caveats: Private and CD4 specificities were missed by VDJdb matching, which favored anti-spike CD8 responses.

V was trimmed by 4 bases and J by 0 bases, leaving 9 bases between them. This CDR3 region has 14 residues. Germline V CDR1 and CDR2: MGHRA, YSYEKL. Unique molecular identifiers were attached to individual cDNA molecules. Each CDR3 protein is one row after TCRdb ran MiXCR on the 5' RACE reads. Among fewer than 110,000 distinct CDR3 sequences listed, approximately 12% were seen once. Sequences were obtained from whole blood. The receptor comes from an adult who was a healthcare worker with PCR-confirmed SARS-CoV-2 infection or an uninfected control (not recorded which). The chain combines TRBV4-1 with TRBJ1-2, with a tentative D call TRBD1 (6 bases). CDR3 region: CASSPRGANYGYTF. CDR3 DNA sequence: TGCGCCAGCAGCCCCAGGGGTGCTAACTATGGCTACACCTTC.